This T cell receptor beta chain originates from a study of OX40 agonist ivuxolimab in advanced cancers. Whole-study context: Allowance was made for prior anti-PD-1, anti-PD-L1 or anti-CTLA-4 therapy, and about 40% had some.

The table came from immunoSEQ multiplex PCR; TCRdb's copy has only in-frame clones and leaves some out. The sample yields about 84,000 clones, roughly 82% seen once. The germline CDR1 and CDR2 sequences are KGHSH and LQKENI. V lost 6 bases to trimming and J lost 3 bases, with 15 bases between them. This CDR3 spans 15 amino acids. This clone was observed a handful of times. The rearrangement links TRBV18 to TRBJ1-5, with D uncertain. This specimen consisted of CD4+ or CD8+ T cells sorted from blood, obtained in a trial of the OX40 agonist ivuxolimab. The origin of this receptor is an adult with an advanced solid tumor such as melanoma, head and neck, liver or kidney cancer. In nucleotides, the CDR3 is TGTGCCAGCTCTAGGACGGATGGGTTCAATCAGCCCCAGCATTTT. It specifies CASSRTDGFNQPQHF.